This T cell receptor beta chain comes out of a study of blood T cell repertoires in COVID-19. Turning to the study itself: PBMCs, B-cell-depleted T cells, or T cells were the source of the cDNA or gDNA that made up the material.

Trimming took 4 bases from V and 6 from J, leaving 28 bases between them. This CDR3 has 19 amino acids. Germline loops: CDR1 LGHDT, CDR2 YNNKEL (reference sequence). Methods used by the authors: For nucleated cells, counts were estimated from reference gene primer amplification. Here immunoSEQ multiplex PCR was the method, and the copy in TCRdb shows in-frame clones only, minus some. That table supplies the V and J calls and clone size; D and trimming were determined from the DNA. This sample has 200,000 to 300,000 clones, with over 75% found just once. This sequence originates from a human donor in a cohort sampled during active COVID-19. J is TRBJ2-1 and V is TRBV3-1 (or the pseudogene TRBV3-2); D is unclear. Sequenced input: peripheral blood. CDR3 sequence reads: CASSPAPLCGSNPVNEQFF. As DNA, the CDR3 is TGTGCCAGCAGCCCCGCCCCCCTCTGCGGATCCAATCCCGTCAATGAGCAGTTCTTC.